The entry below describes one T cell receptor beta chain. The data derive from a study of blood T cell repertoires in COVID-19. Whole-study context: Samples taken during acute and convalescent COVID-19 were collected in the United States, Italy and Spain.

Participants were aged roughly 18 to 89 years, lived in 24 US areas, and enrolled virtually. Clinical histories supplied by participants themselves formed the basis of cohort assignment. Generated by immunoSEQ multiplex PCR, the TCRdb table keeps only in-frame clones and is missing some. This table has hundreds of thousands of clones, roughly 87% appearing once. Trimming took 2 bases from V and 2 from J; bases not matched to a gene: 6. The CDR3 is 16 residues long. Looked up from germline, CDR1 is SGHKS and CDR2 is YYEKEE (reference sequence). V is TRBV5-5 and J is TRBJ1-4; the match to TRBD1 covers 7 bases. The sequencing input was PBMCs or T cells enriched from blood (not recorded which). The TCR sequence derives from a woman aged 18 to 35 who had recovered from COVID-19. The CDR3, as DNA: TGTGCCAGCAGCTTTAGATCGACAGGGACTAATGAAAAACTGTTTTTT. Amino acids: CASSFRSTGTNEKLFF.